This TCR beta chain was found in a study of blood T cells in healthy people across ages. CDR1 is DFQATT and CDR2 is SNEGSKA in the germline V gene (reference sequence). There are 16 residues in the CDR3. V gave up 4 bases and J gave up 2 bases; unmatched junction bases: 8. With a J-beta primer mix and a sample-barcoded 5' primer, a second PCR ran 7 to 11 cycles. Every molecule of cDNA carried a tag from a template-switch adaptor with 12 random nucleotides. MiXCR was run by TCRdb on the 5' RACE reads, yielding one entry per CDR3 protein. The sample has about 780,000 distinct CDR3 sequences, more than 35% seen once.

The genes are TRBV20-1 and TRBJ2-2; TRBD1 agrees at 9 bases. The material sequenced was blood. This TCR came from a man at least 80 years old in good health. DNA of the CDR3: TGCAGTGCTAACAAAAGGGACAGGGTTAACACCGGGGAGCTGTTTTTT. This sequence encodes CSANKRDRVNTGELFF.